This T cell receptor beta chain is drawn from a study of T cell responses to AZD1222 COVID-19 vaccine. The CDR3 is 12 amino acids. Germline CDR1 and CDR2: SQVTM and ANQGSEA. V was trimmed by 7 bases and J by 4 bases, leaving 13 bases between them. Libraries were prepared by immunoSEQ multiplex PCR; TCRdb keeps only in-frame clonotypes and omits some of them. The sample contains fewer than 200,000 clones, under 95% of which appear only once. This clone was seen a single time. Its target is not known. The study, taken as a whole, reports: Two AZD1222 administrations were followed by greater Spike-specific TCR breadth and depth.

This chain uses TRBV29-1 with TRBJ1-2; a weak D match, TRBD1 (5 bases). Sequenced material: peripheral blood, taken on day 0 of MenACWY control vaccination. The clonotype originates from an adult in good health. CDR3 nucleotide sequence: TGCAGCGGCGGGGACTGGGGCTATGGCTACACCTTC. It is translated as CSGGDWGYGYTF. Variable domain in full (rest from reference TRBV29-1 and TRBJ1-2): SAVISQKPSRDICQRGTSLTIQCQVDSQVTMMFWYRQQPGQSLTLIATANQGSEATYESGFVIDKFPISRPNLTFSTLTVSNMSPEDSSIYLCSGGDWGYGYTFGSGTRLTVV.